This T cell receptor (beta chain) was sequenced during a study of CD8+ T cells in alopecia areata. This clone was detected a few times. Extraction and reverse transcription of RNA yielded cDNA as the sequencing template. Using immunoSEQ multiplex PCR, the repertoire was profiled, and TCRdb retains in-frame clones only, with some absent. The sample carries nearly 200,000 clones, roughly 60% recorded once. Treatment here: oral pan-JAK inhibitor, 5-10 mg twice daily. The CDR3 spans 14 residues. Trimming took 2 bases from V and 7 from J; bases not matched to a gene: 5. Germline loops: CDR1 MNHEY, CDR2 SVGAGI.

The chain couples TRBV6-5 to TRBJ2-1; 7 bases agree with TRBD2. Material: CD4+ T cells sorted from blood, obtained at week 24, from a patient treated with tofacitinib. This clonotype originated in a human donor with alopecia areata. CDR3: CASSYGPAGNEQFF. DNA of the CDR3: TGTGCCAGCAGTTACGGGCCAGCGGGGAATGAGCAGTTCTTC.